This T cell receptor (beta chain) was profiled in a study of blood T cell repertoires in COVID-19 (TCRdb year 2020). Regarding the study in general: Collaborator samples came from the United States, Italy and Spain and covered acute and convalescent phases of COVID-19. The prospective study material was composed of cDNA or gDNA derived from T cells, B-cell-depleted T cells, or PBMCs. The dataset comprised deeply sampled blood TCRbeta repertoires from subjects exposed to, actively infected with, or recovered from COVID-19. The repertoires were made available in a free public database intended to serve as a resource for research on the immune response to SARS-CoV-2. Samples were obtained from the ongoing ImmuneRACE study (first 160 participants) and from 1,254 subjects provided by 6 global collaborators. The sample metadata nearly always contained a de-identified subject ID, COVID-19 status, age in years and sex. Where available, HLA class I and class II types were obtained from metadata supplied by the sample provider rather than from assay-based typing. What the research found in general, with its limitations: Clinical and demographic metadata were provided uncurated, with the amount varying by source and participant.

V and J are truncated by 5 bases and 4 bases respectively, leaving an intervening sequence of 11 bases. The CDR3, from cysteine to phenylalanine, totals 12 residues. The retained sequence is limited to the CDR3, 36 bases, with the frame set at the first base. The germline V gene provides CDR1 SQVTM and CDR2 ANQGSEA. TCRbeta CDR3 regions were amplified from genomic DNA using the immunoSEQ Assay, a bias-controlled multiplex PCR. In the original analysis: Nucleated cell counts per sample were estimated from amplification of reference gene primers within the assay. To quantify the absolute abundance of each unique TCRbeta CDR3 rearrangement, sequence reads were collapsed and filtered. For each sample, productive Simpson clonality was calculated by taking the square root of Simpson's diversity index across productive rearrangements. Not all clones reach the TCRdb copy of this immuneACCESS table, which keeps in-frame sequences only. Checked studies attribute under half of the gap to unresolved V genes and leave the rest unexplained. The DNA was the basis for D and trimming; V, J and clone size are from that table. Across this sample there are around 170,000 clones, with about 82% seen only once. 8% to 10% of the sample lies in the top ten.

As for this clone: Its antigen remains undetermined. Nothing much larger sits one base from this clone, and base qualities are not available.

In the prospective study, participants were roughly 18 to 100 years old, resided in fewer than 25 geographic areas of the United States, and were enrolled through a virtual design. To assign participants to cohorts, the prospective study relied on clinical history that participants themselves reported in a screening survey and a study questionnaire. Recovered participants in ImmuneRACE Cohort 3 were defined by two consecutive negative NP/OP PCR tests, clearance by a healthcare professional, or resolution of symptoms. In the prospective study, mobile phlebotomists collected whole blood, serum and a nasopharyngeal or oropharyngeal swab from each participant. Prospective study participants could optionally give additional blood draws and questionnaires over an approximately two-month period. Before DNA extraction, blood samples from the prospective study were shipped at room temperature or frozen.

The sequenced material came from PBMCs or T cells enriched from blood (not recorded which). This sequence originates from a woman aged 25 to 39 who had recovered from COVID-19. In this chain, TRBV29-1 is recombined with TRBJ1-1; perhaps TRBD1 is the D gene, with 6 bases matching. The DNA reads as follows: TGCAGCGTTCAGGGGTCGGGCACTGAAGCTTTCTTT. This translates into CSVQGSGTEAFF.